A single TCR beta chain is shown here with its context. Its matching antigen is unknown. Additional DNA sequences in this sample encode the identical CDR3. Profiling relied on immunoSEQ multiplex PCR, and the TCRdb table lists in-frame clones only, not all of them. The repertoire holds about 2 million clones, with over 85% as singletons. This entry comes from a study of shared clonotypes between healthy human individuals. Study at large: Each donor's CD4 naive and CD4 memory cells filled three plates apiece, CD8 naive two, and CD8 memory one.

CD8 cells classed as naive were CD45RO-negative and positively selected for CCR7, excluding terminally differentiated effector memory CD45RA+ cells. Study conclusions and caveats: Sample collection involved blood only; tissue repertoires are likely different. The donor pool, a small one, limited the genetic and exposure-history diversity represented. Clonotype sharing across four donors was observed for about 5.5% of naive CD4 clonotypes.

The source of this sequence is a man in his late teens or twenties in good health. The sample was naive CD8+ T cells sorted from blood.

The CDR3 region has the DNA TGTGCCAGTAGCCCGGGACTCCTCTACGAGCAGTACTTC. This gives the protein CASSPGLLYEQYF. This chain joins TRBV19 and TRBJ2-7, with a tentative D call TRBD2 (6 bases). The CDR3 covers 13 residues. CDR1 is LNHDA, CDR2 SQIVND, per germline (reference sequence). The V gene lost 6 bases and the J gene lost 3 bases, with 12 bases spanning the gap.